These 25 T cell receptor beta chains share one sample of origin, sequenced in a study of shared clonotypes between healthy human individuals. Generated by immunoSEQ multiplex PCR, the TCRdb table keeps only in-frame clones and is missing some. The sample lists fewer than 130,000 clones; approximately 70% were seen once. The sequencing input was memory CD8+ T cells sorted from blood. Sample subset: CD45RO+ cells pooled with CCR7-negative TemRA cells. The source is a woman aged 25-40 years in good health.

This clone appeared once. This rearrangement joins TRBV5-6 to TRBJ2-1; no definite D call. V was shortened by 0 bases and J by 7 bases, with 14 bases between the two germline ends. The CDR3 runs 15 residues. Looked up from germline, CDR1 is SGHDT and CDR2 is YYEEEE. The CDR3 nucleotides are TGTGCCAGCAGCTTGGCCCTGGTCACGCGGAATGAGCAGTTCTTC. Residues: CASSLALVTRNEQFF. Full variable domain (missing parts from reference TRBV5-6 and TRBJ2-1): DAGVTQSPTHLIKTRGQQVTLRCSPKSGHDTVSWYQQALGQGPQFIFQYYEEEERQRGNFPDRFSGHQFPNYSSELNVNALLLGDSALYLCASSLALVTRNEQFFGPGTRLTVL.

CDR3 loop: CASSTTANTGELFF. The CDR3 bases are TGTGCCAGCAGCACCACAGCGAACACCGGGGAGCTGTTTTTT. The chain couples TRBV9 to TRBJ2-2, with D unresolved. V was pared by 4 bases and J by 0 bases, with 7 bases between. The CDR3 is made up of 14 amino acids. From germline, CDR1 is SGDLS and CDR2 YYNGEE.

The chain recombines TRBV7-8 with TRBJ1-5, with D maybe TRBD1 (5 bases). The V end was cut by 2 bases, the J end by 1 base, with 9 bases between. CDR1 and CDR2 from the germline V gene are SGHVS and FQNEAQ. The CDR3 runs 15 residues. CDR3 in amino acids: CASSLSWGSNQPQHF. The DNA for the CDR3 is TGTGCCAGCAGCTTATCGTGGGGGAGCAATCAGCCCCAGCATTTT.

The chain is built from TRBV19 and TRBJ1-1; no clear D gene. Per germline, CDR1 LNHDA and CDR2 SQIVND (reference sequence). V was cut by 6 bases and J by 8 bases, with 10 bases left in between. The CDR3 is 11 residues long. The CDR3 sequence: CASRGPVEAFF. The CDR3 DNA follows: TGTGCCAGTAGGGGCCCGGTGGAAGCTTTCTTT.

The chain combines TRBV11-2 with TRBJ2-1, with D tentatively TRBD2 (6 bases). The CDR3 loop spans 14 amino acids. V dropped 1 base and J dropped 2 bases, with 6 bases sitting between them. CDR1 is SGHAT and CDR2 is FQNNGV in the germline V gene. The CDR3 loop is CASSLGGAYNEQFF. The CDR3 DNA follows: TGTGCCAGCAGCTTAGGCGGGGCCTACAATGAGCAGTTCTTC. The full variable domain, its missing parts supplied by reference TRBV11-2 and TRBJ2-1, is EAGVAQSPRYKIIEKRQSVAFWCNPISGHATLYWYQQILGQGPKLLIQFQNNGVVDDSQLPKDRFSAERLKGVDSTLKIQPAKLEDSAVYLCASSLGGAYNEQFFGPGTRLTVL.

The chain is built from TRBV7-2 and TRBJ2-2, with 10 bases aligning to TRBD1. CDR1 is SGHTA, CDR2 FQGNSA, per germline. V dropped 5 bases and J dropped 6; count of bases not matched to a gene: 9. The CDR3 has 16 residues. CDR3 loop: CASSRTGTGVAGELFF. As DNA, the CDR3 is TGTGCCAGCAGCCGCACCGGGACAGGGGTAGCCGGGGAGCTGTTTTTT.

This chain connects TRBV28 to TRBJ2-7; D is perhaps TRBD1 (6 bases). Germline assignment: CDR1 MDHEN and CDR2 SYDVKM. V was cut by 6 bases and J by 1 base, with 13 bases left in between. The CDR3 runs to 14 residues. The CDR3 DNA sequence: TGTGCCAGCAGCCGTAGGACAGCTTCCTACGAGCAGTACTTC. Translation gives CASSRRTASYEQYF.

The chain joins TRBV27 to TRBJ2-7; TRBD1 aligns across 7 bases. There are 15 residues in the CDR3. The V and J ends lost 5 bases and 3 bases, in that order; junction bases with no gene match: 10. Germline V gene lookup returns CDR1 MNHEY and CDR2 SMNVEV (reference sequence). In nucleotides, the CDR3 is TGTGCCAGCAGTCCGCTCCGGGACAGCGGCTACGAGCAGTACTTC. Residues: CASSPLRDSGYEQYF.

The genes are TRBV4-1 and TRBJ2-7, with TRBD2 identical over 8 bases. V gave up 1 base and J gave up 4 bases; unmatched junction bases: 6. Per the germline V gene, CDR1 is MGHRA and CDR2 is YSYEKL. The CDR3 runs 15 residues. The CDR3 bases are TGCGCCAGCAGCCAAGGGGGCGGGAGGCTGTACGAGCAGTACTTC. Protein sequence: CASSQGGGRLYEQYF.

The V gene is TRBV5-6, the J gene TRBJ1-1; D is undetermined. The CDR3 is made up of 17 amino acids. Trimming took 2 bases from V and 4 from J, leaving 21 bases between them. Germline lookup yields CDR1 SGHDT and CDR2 YYEEEE. CDR3 residues: CASSFRPGRRVGTEAFF. CDR3 DNA sequence: TGTGCCAGCAGCTTCCGGCCAGGTAGAAGGGTTGGCACTGAAGCTTTCTTT. The whole variable domain, remainder taken from reference TRBV5-6 and TRBJ1-1, is DAGVTQSPTHLIKTRGQQVTLRCSPKSGHDTVSWYQQALGQGPQFIFQYYEEEERQRGNFPDRFSGHQFPNYSSELNVNALLLGDSALYLCASSFRPGRRVGTEAFFGQGTRLTVV.

The rearrangement links TRBV6-1 to TRBJ2-7, with 9 nucleotides matching TRBD2. Looked up from germline, CDR1 is MNHNS and CDR2 is SASEGT. CDR3 length equals 15 residues. V shed 2 bases and J 7 bases; nucleotides not matched to a gene: 9. CDR3 DNA sequence: TGTGCCAGCAGTGAAAACGCGGGAGGGGCGGAGGAGCAGTACTTC. Translation: CASSENAGGAEEQYF.

The chain links TRBV6-6 to TRBJ2-1; 10 bases match TRBD2. Germline CDR1 MNHNY, CDR2 SVGAGI (reference sequence). The CDR3 has 15 residues. Trimming removed 2 bases from V and 4 bases from J; junction bases left unmatched: 2. This CDR3 is CASSYPSGGYNEQFF. Here the CDR3 DNA reads TGTGCCAGCAGTTACCCTAGCGGGGGTTACAATGAGCAGTTCTTC.

This chain connects TRBV7-3 to TRBJ2-3; unclear D gene. CDR1 and CDR2 from the germline V gene are SGHTA and FQGTGA. Trimming pared 1 base from V and 4 bases from J, leaving 12 bases between. The CDR3 consists of 15 residues. The CDR3 protein is CASSLNGRLADTQYF. CDR3 nucleotides: TGTGCCAGCAGCTTAAACGGGCGGCTAGCAGATACGCAGTATTTT. Filled out from reference TRBV7-3 and TRBJ2-3, the complete variable domain reads GAGVSQTPSNKVTEKGKYVELRCDPISGHTALYWYRQSLGQGPEFLIYFQGTGAADDSGLPNDRFFAVRPEGSVSTLKIQRTERGDSAVYLCASSLNGRLADTQYFGPGTRLTVL.

Comment on this clone: This sample also contains other DNA sequences that code for the same CDR3. The rearrangement joins TRBV5-6 to TRBJ1-5; D is uncertain. Deletions cut 4 bases from V and 0 bases from J, with 8 bases between. Germline lookup yields CDR1 SGHDT and CDR2 YYEEEE. CDR3 size: 14 residues. Here the CDR3 reads CASSLRYSNQPQHF. CDR3 nucleotides: TGTGCCAGCAGCCTTCGATATAGCAATCAGCCCCAGCATTTT.

V usage is TRBV5-1 and J usage is TRBJ1-1; D is undetermined. This CDR3 comprises 13 residues. V was shortened by 3 bases and J by 0 bases, with 6 bases between the two germline ends. Germline CDR1 and CDR2: SGHRS and YFSETQ. Written as DNA, the CDR3 is TGCGCCAGCAGCTCCGTCGTGAACACTGAAGCTTTCTTT. It specifies CASSSVVNTEAFF.

The V and J genes are TRBV5-4 and TRBJ2-2, with D perhaps TRBD1 (5 bases). The V end lost 3 bases, the J end lost 0 bases, and 9 bases lay between the germline ends. The CDR3 loop spans 15 amino acids. CDR1 and CDR2 from the germline V gene are SGHNT and YYREEE (reference sequence). CDR3 nucleotides: TGTGCCAGCAGCTATGGACACCCGAACACCGGGGAGCTGTTTTTT. Translated, it gives CASSYGHPNTGELFF.

This sequence joins TRBV7-9 and TRBJ1-1; the D gene is possibly TRBD1 (6 bases). Germline loops: CDR1 SEHNR, CDR2 FQNEAQ (reference sequence). This CDR3 has 14 residues. With 6 bases removed from V and 7 bases from J, the gap between germline ends came to 18 bases. The CDR3 sequence: CASSRTEAPLEAFF. As DNA, the CDR3 is TGTGCCAGCAGTCGGACAGAGGCGCCACTTGAAGCTTTCTTT.

The rearrangement uses TRBV5-6 and TRBJ2-7, with a possible D match to TRBD2 (6 bases). Trimming pared 0 bases from V and 7 bases from J, leaving 17 bases between. The CDR3 is 15 residues long. Germline CDR1 and CDR2: SGHDT and YYEEEE. The CDR3 loop reads CASSLGGQYRGEQYF. Here the CDR3 DNA reads TGTGCCAGCAGCTTGGGTGGCCAGTACCGGGGGGAGCAGTACTTC.

A note on this clone: The sample carries other DNA sequences with the same CDR3. The CDR3 loop is CASSLYTEAFF. The DNA of the CDR3 is TGTGCCAGCAGCCTATACACTGAAGCTTTCTTT. The chain carries TRBV5-5 and TRBJ1-1; D gene uncertain. Germline-derived CDR1 and CDR2 are SGHKS and YYEKEE (reference sequence). This CDR3 has 11 residues. V was shortened by 4 bases and J by 3 bases, with 4 bases between the two germline ends.

DNA for the CDR3: TGTGCCAGCAGCGCCCAGGGAATCACAGATACGCAGTATTTT. Its translation: CASSAQGITDTQYF. The rearrangement uses TRBV9 and TRBJ2-3; a possible D gene is TRBD1 (5 bases). V was trimmed by 3 bases and J by 2 bases, leaving 10 bases between them. CDR3 length equals 14 residues. CDR1 is SGDLS and CDR2 is YYNGEE in the germline V gene.

This clone appeared many times. The V and J genes are TRBV9 and TRBJ2-3, with D unclear. V lost 0 bases to trimming and J lost 4 bases, with 6 bases between them. This CDR3 is built from 13 residues. CDR1 is SGDLS and CDR2 is YYNGEE in the germline V gene. DNA for the CDR3: TGTGCCAGCAGCGTAGGTCCCCCAGATACGCAGTATTTT. Protein product: CASSVGPPDTQYF. Full variable domain (remainder filled in from reference TRBV9 and TRBJ2-3): DSGVTQTPKHLITATGQRVTLRCSPRSGDLSVYWYQQSLDQGLQFLIQYYNGEERAKGNILERFSAQQFPDLHSELNLSSLELGDSALYFCASSVGPPDTQYFGPGTRLTVL.

The chain links TRBV18 to TRBJ2-7; TRBD1 aligns across 8 bases. Germline assignment: CDR1 KGHSH and CDR2 LQKENI. This CDR3 spans 15 amino acids. V shed 6 bases and J 0 bases; nucleotides not matched to a gene: 7. CDR3 protein: CASSRDRLSSYEQYF. The DNA of the CDR3 is TGTGCCAGCTCCCGGGACAGGTTGAGCTCCTACGAGCAGTACTTC.

This clone has only one observation. The rearrangement uses TRBV27 and TRBJ2-2; 8 bases line up with TRBD2. Germline V CDR1 and CDR2: MNHEY, SMNVEV (reference sequence). This CDR3 spans 15 amino acids. V was pared by 6 bases and J by 4 bases, with 7 bases of the junction left unmatched. The CDR3: CASSLGTSVTGELFF. The CDR3 DNA reads TGTGCCAGCAGCCTCGGGACTAGTGTCACCGGGGAGCTGTTTTTT.

The rearrangement uses TRBV28 and TRBJ2-7; 9 bases agree with TRBD1. The CDR3 covers 15 residues. Trimming at V came to 4 bases and at J to 4 bases, leaving 8 bases not matched to a gene. Germline-derived CDR1 and CDR2 are MDHEN and SYDVKM. This chain's CDR3 is CASSSPSGTGYEQYF. CDR3 DNA sequence: TGTGCCAGCAGTTCCCCCTCCGGGACAGGGTACGAGCAGTACTTC.

In regard to this clone: This sample also contains other DNA sequences that code for the same CDR3. The rearrangement joins TRBV5-1 to TRBJ2-1; TRBD2 agrees at 8 bases. Germline CDR1 reads SGHRS; CDR2 reads YFSETQ. Germline trimming cut 0 bases from V and 0 bases from J; bases unmatched to any gene: 5. There are 17 residues in the CDR3. The CDR3: CASSLEASGSSYNEQFF. In DNA form, the CDR3 reads TGCGCCAGCAGCTTGGAGGCTAGCGGGTCCTCCTACAATGAGCAGTTCTTC.